Listed here are 28 T cell receptor beta chains from one sample, sequenced in a study of blood T cell repertoires in COVID-19 (dated by TCRdb to the early 2020s). Libraries were prepared through the immunoSEQ multiplex PCR assay. The source is immuneACCESS, and TCRdb retained only in-frame sequences with V and J called. Part of the clones is not carried over; for the studies checked, unresolved V genes explain less than half of this, and the remainder is unexplained. Within this sample are around 100,000 clones, with 84% of them counted one time only. Over 10% of the sample comes from the top ten. Sequenced material: peripheral blood. The source of these receptors is a human donor in a cohort sampled during active or convalescent COVID-19.

The chain has TRBV7-2 and TRBJ2-4; TRBD1 agrees at 9 bases. Germline lookup yields CDR1 SGHTA and CDR2 FQGNSA. V lost 5 bases and J lost 16; bases outside the gene matches: 12. The CDR3 contains 13 residues. The CDR3 protein is CASSLGNYRGQYF. The CDR3 DNA reads as TGTGCCAGCAGCCTCGGAAATTACAGGGGGCAATACTTC.

V is TRBV2 and J is TRBJ2-7; 13 bases fit TRBD2. V lost 4 bases to trimming and J lost 3 bases; unmatched junction nucleotides: 3. The CDR3 is 15 residues long. Germline CDR1 reads SNHLY; CDR2 reads FYNNEI. The CDR3 region has the DNA TGTGCCAGCAGTGGAGGACTAGCGGGGGTCTACGAGCAGTACTTC. Translating it yields CASSGGLAGVYEQYF.

The CDR3, as DNA: TGCAGCGTTGTGACAGGGGTTGGAAACACCATATATTTT. Translation: CSVVTGVGNTIYF. This chain links TRBV29-1 with TRBJ1-3; 8 bases match TRBD1. CDR1 and CDR2 (germline): SQVTM, ANQGSEA. The CDR3 totals 13 residues. Trimming removed 4 bases from V and 3 bases from J; junction bases left unmatched: 2.

CDR3: CASSEVTREAFF. The CDR3 DNA sequence: TGTGCCAGCAGTGAAGTGACCAGGGAAGCTTTCTTT. The V call is TRBV2, the J call TRBJ1-1; unclear D gene. Germline V CDR1 and CDR2: SNHLY, FYNNEI. The V and J ends lost 1 base and 8 bases respectively, with 8 bases between them. This CDR3 region has 12 residues.

The V call is TRBV27, the J call TRBJ1-1, with D possibly being TRBD1 (5 bases). The CDR3 is 12 residues long. Germline V gene data show CDR1 as MNHEY and CDR2 as SMNVEV (reference sequence). Trimming stripped 3 bases from V and 8 bases from J, with 10 bases between. Here the CDR3 reads CASSLSGSEAFF. CDR3 DNA sequence: TGTGCCAGCAGTTTGTCAGGGTCGGAAGCTTTCTTT.

The V and J genes are TRBV7-9 and TRBJ2-7; 9 bases agree with TRBD1. The CDR3 extends over 15 amino acids. V lost 5 bases, J lost 3 bases, and 8 bases stayed unmatched. Germline-derived CDR1 and CDR2 are SEHNR and FQNEAQ (reference sequence). CDR3 bases: TGTGCCAGCAGCCCCAGGACAGGGGCAAGCTACGAGCAGTACTTC. It is translated as CASSPRTGASYEQYF.

CDR3: CASSDVPQGGYTF. CDR3 in DNA: TGTGCCAGCAGTGACGTCCCCCAGGGTGGCTACACCTTC. V is TRBV6-1 and J is TRBJ1-2; the D gene is possibly TRBD1 (5 bases). In germline, CDR1 is MNHNS, CDR2 SASEGT. Between the trimmed V and J ends, which lost 3 bases and 7 bases, there was a span of 12 bases. This CDR3 has 13 residues.

This chain links TRBV2 with TRBJ2-7, with D uncertain. The germline V gene encodes CDR1 SNHLY and CDR2 FYNNEI. V dropped 8 bases and J dropped 3 bases, with 17 bases sitting between them. The CDR3 is made up of 14 amino acids. The CDR3 region is CASSSGFGSYEQYF. CDR3 DNA sequence: TGTGCCAGCTCATCCGGGTTTGGCAGCTACGAGCAGTACTTC. Full variable domain (missing parts from reference TRBV2 and TRBJ2-7): EPEVTQTPSHQVTQMGQEVILRCVPISNHLYFYWYRQILGQKVEFLVSFYNNEISEKSEIFDDQFSVERPDGSNFTLKIRSTKLEDSAMYFCASSSGFGSYEQYFGPGTRLTVT.

This clone occurred a few times. The rearrangement uses TRBV2 and TRBJ1-2; 7 bases fit TRBD1. Trimming cost V 6 bases and J 0 bases; bases outside gene matches: 10. The germline CDR1 and CDR2 sequences are SNHLY and FYNNEI. This CDR3 is 16 amino acids long. This CDR3 is CASRTLDRVANYGYTF. The CDR3 nucleotides read TGTGCCAGCAGGACTCTCGACAGGGTAGCTAACTATGGCTACACCTTC.

V gene TRBV3-1 (or the pseudogene TRBV3-2) combines with J gene TRBJ1-2, with 7 bases that match TRBD1. Losses at the gene ends were 6 bases for V and 3 bases for J; bases not matched to a gene: 4. The CDR3 consists of 13 residues. Germline V gives CDR1 LGHDT, CDR2 YNNKEL (reference sequence). The DNA for the CDR3 is TGTGCCAGCAGAAGGGGGCAGGACTATGGCTACACCTTC. Its protein is CASRRGQDYGYTF.

The V and J genes are TRBV7-2 and TRBJ2-1; TRBD2 aligns across 8 bases. V was clipped by 2 bases and J by 15 bases; unmatched bases: 9. CDR3 length: 13 amino acids. Germline CDR1 is SGHTA and CDR2 is FQGNSA. In nucleotides, the CDR3 is TGTGCCAGCAGCTTATCCGGGGGGGCGGGTCGGTTCTTC. It specifies CASSLSGGAGRFF.

This clone was counted only a few times. The J gene is TRBJ1-6, the V gene TRBV6-1; D is uncertain. Germline lookup yields CDR1 MNHNS and CDR2 SASEGT. Trimming removed 3 bases from V and 14 bases from J, with 8 bases in between. The CDR3 has 11 amino acids. The CDR3 region has the DNA TGTGCCAGCAGTGACGAGGTGGCCCTCCACTTT. Its translation is CASSDEVALHF.

The chain joins TRBV3-1 (or the pseudogene TRBV3-2) to TRBJ1-5; 8 bases map to TRBD1. The CDR3 totals 13 residues. Germline assignment: CDR1 LGHDT and CDR2 YNNKEL (reference sequence). J lost 13 bases, V lost 0 bases, and 5 bases had no gene match. CDR3 nucleotides: TGTGCCAGCAGCCAAGATCTGACAGGGGCTCAGCATTTT. Protein product: CASSQDLTGAQHF.

This chain joins TRBV7-2 and TRBJ2-5; TRBD2 matches 8 bases. Germline CDR1 SGHTA, CDR2 FQGNSA. This CDR3 has 15 amino acids. With V trimmed by 5 bases and J by 5 bases, 10 bases remained unmatched. The CDR3 spells CASSRAGLGSETQYF. The CDR3, as DNA: TGTGCCAGCAGCCGGGCGGGACTAGGGTCGGAGACCCAGTACTTC. The full variable domain, its missing parts supplied by reference TRBV7-2 and TRBJ2-5, is GAGVSQSPSNKVTEKGKDVELRCDPISGHTALYWYRQSLGQGLEFLIYFQGNSAPDKSGLPSDRFSAERTGGSVSTLTIQRTQQEDSAVYLCASSRAGLGSETQYFGPGTRLLVL.

The chain couples TRBV12-5 to TRBJ1-2; D possibly corresponds to TRBD1 (5 bases). Germline V gene lookup returns CDR1 LGHNT and CDR2 FRNRAP. The ends were cut back, 5 bases at V and 3 bases at J, with 10 bases in the middle. The CDR3 sequence is 13 residues long. The CDR3 loop reads CASGIDSYYGYTF. Written as DNA, the CDR3 is TGTGCTAGTGGTATAGACAGCTACTATGGCTACACCTTC.

The CDR3 sequence: CASSRDDRGDYEQYF. The DNA of the CDR3 is TGTGCCAGCAGCCGGGACGACAGGGGCGACTACGAGCAGTACTTC. The chain recombines TRBV5-4 with TRBJ2-7; TRBD1 matches 8 bases. The V and J ends lost 4 bases and 3 bases, in that order; junction bases with no gene match: 9. The CDR3 covers 15 residues. Germline V gene sequence: CDR1 SGHNT, CDR2 YYREEE (reference sequence).

V usage is TRBV19 and J usage is TRBJ2-2, with a weak D call TRBD2 (5 bases). This CDR3 is 12 amino acids long. Trimming took off 9 bases at V and 8 bases at J, with 13 bases between the two ends. The germline V gene has CDR1 LNHDA and CDR2 SQIVND (reference sequence). The CDR3 region has the DNA TGTGCCAGCAACATAGCGCAGGGGGAGCTGTTTTTT. Translation: CASNIAQGELFF.

The gene calls are TRBV10-3 and TRBJ1-6; TRBD1 matches 7 bases. The germline V gene encodes CDR1 ENHRY and CDR2 SYGVKD. The CDR3 has 14 residues. V lost 6 bases and J lost 8; bases outside the gene matches: 7. The CDR3 nucleotides are TGTGCCATCAGAGACAGGGTGGGTGATTCACCCCTCCACTTT. This codes for CAIRDRVGDSPLHF.

V gene TRBV7-9 combines with J gene TRBJ2-2, with 8 nucleotides matching TRBD1. Per germline, CDR1 SEHNR and CDR2 FQNEAQ (reference sequence). The J segment lost 5 bases and the V segment lost 7 bases, leaving 9 bases of the junction unmatched. CDR3 length: 15 amino acids. As DNA, the CDR3 is TGTGCCAGCACGACTGGGGACAGGCTAACCGGGGAGCTGTTTTTT. Translating gives CASTTGDRLTGELFF.

This sequence joins TRBV2 and TRBJ2-2; 8 positions match TRBD1. This CDR3 has 15 residues. The V and J ends lost 9 bases and 7 bases, in that order; junction bases with no gene match: 13. From germline, CDR1 is SNHLY and CDR2 FYNNEI. This CDR3 reads CAREGQGYFGGELFF. DNA of the CDR3: TGTGCCAGAGAAGGACAGGGTTATTTTGGCGGGGAGCTGTTTTTT.

The rearrangement uses TRBV9 and TRBJ2-7, with D perhaps TRBD2 (5 bases). The V gene lost 4 bases and the J gene lost 1 base, with 15 bases spanning the gap. Germline V lookup: CDR1 SGDLS, CDR2 YYNGEE. The CDR3 runs to 15 residues. In DNA, the CDR3 is TGTGCCAGCAGCCCCGACGGGGAACCTTCCTACGAGCAGTACTTC. Residues: CASSPDGEPSYEQYF.

The genes are TRBV24-1 and TRBJ2-3; the D gene is possibly TRBD2 (6 bases). This CDR3 contains 15 residues. CDR1 and CDR2 from the germline V gene are KGHDR and SFDVKD. With 1 base removed from V and 2 bases from J, the gap between germline ends came to 9 bases. CDR3 coding DNA: TGTGCCACCAGTGATTTAGGAGGGTTCACAGATACGCAGTATTTT. Its protein is CATSDLGGFTDTQYF.

This chain connects TRBV5-1 to TRBJ2-1; the match to TRBD1 covers 8 bases. Germline values: CDR1 SGHRS, CDR2 YFSETQ. V shed 4 bases and J 9 bases; nucleotides not matched to a gene: 15. This CDR3 is built from 16 residues. The CDR3 region has the DNA TGCGCCAGCAGCCTCTCTGACAGGGGCGTTGGGGGTGAGCAGTTCTTC. Its protein product is CASSLSDRGVGGEQFF.

This clone was recorded only once. The gene calls are TRBV19 and TRBJ2-3; D not certain. V lost 2 bases to trimming and J lost 0 bases, with 9 bases between them. Per the germline V gene, CDR1 is LNHDA and CDR2 is SQIVND (reference sequence). This CDR3 spans 15 amino acids. The CDR3 spells CASSISGASTDTQYF. CDR3 nucleotides: TGTGCCAGTAGTATAAGTGGAGCTAGCACAGATACGCAGTATTTT.

CDR3 sequence (DNA): TGCGCCAGCAGCCAACGGACGACAGGGTTAGCTAACTATGGCTACACCTTC. Residues: CASSQRTTGLANYGYTF. The chain employs TRBV5-1 and TRBJ1-2; 7 nucleotides align to TRBD1. V lost 4 bases, J lost 0 bases, and 12 bases stayed unmatched. CDR1 is SGHRS and CDR2 is YFSETQ in the germline V gene. There are 17 residues in the CDR3.

This chain uses TRBV10-3 with TRBJ1-2; TRBD1 might be the D (6 bases). CDR1 and CDR2 (germline): ENHRY, SYGVKD. Trimming took 3 bases from V and 2 from J, leaving 7 bases between them. CDR3 size: 13 residues. In DNA form, the CDR3 reads TGTGCCATCAGTGATGACAGGAACTATGGCTACACCTTC. Protein sequence: CAISDDRNYGYTF.

The chain carries TRBV7-3 and TRBJ2-3; 14 bases line up with TRBD2. V lost 1 base, J lost 6 bases, and 6 bases stayed unmatched. CDR1 is SGHTA and CDR2 is FQGTGA in the germline V gene. This CDR3 has 17 residues. The DNA for the CDR3 is TGTGCCAGCAGCTTAAGTTCTGGACTAGCGGGGGGTGATACGCAGTATTTT. It encodes CASSLSSGLAGGDTQYF.

This chain connects TRBV4-2 to TRBJ2-4, with TRBD2 as a possible D gene (6 bases). V lost 1 base and J lost 6, with 7 bases in between. The germline V gene encodes CDR1 LGHNA and CDR2 YNFKEQ. This CDR3 comprises 13 residues. CDR3 sequence reads: CASSQGDLNIQYF. The CDR3 DNA follows: TGTGCCAGCAGCCAAGGGGACTTAAACATTCAGTACTTC.